What follows are 7 T cell receptor beta chains derived from one specimen sequenced in a study of shared clonotypes between healthy human individuals (TCRdb year 2020). Libraries were constructed by the immunoSEQ multiplex PCR assay. Here the immuneACCESS table is served through TCRdb, limited to in-frame sequences with V and J called. Missing clones are a known gap in these copies; in checked studies unresolved V genes cover under half, and the rest lacks a known reason. The sample includes 2 million to 3 million clones, with over 85% observed a single time. Jointly, the top ten make up roughly 0.39% of the sample. Material for sequencing was naive CD4+ T cells from PBMCs. The cell subset or site label corresponds to: CD45RA+ positively selected. These receptors were obtained from a man younger than 35 in good health. Some clones in this sample may be carry-over from other donors' samples.

The J gene is TRBJ2-7, the V gene TRBV10-3; tentative D call: TRBD1 (6 bases). The ends were cut back, 9 bases at V and 1 base at J, with 16 bases in the middle. CDR3 length equals 14 residues. Germline-derived CDR1 and CDR2 are ENHRY and SYGVKD. The DNA of the CDR3 is TGTGCCATTAAACAGGGATCCGCTTCCTACGAGCAGTACTTC. Its protein product is CAIKQGSASYEQYF.

The J gene is TRBJ2-7, the V gene TRBV7-9, with 9 bases lining up with TRBD1. This CDR3 is 16 amino acids long. Germline CDR1 and CDR2: SEHNR and FQNEAQ (reference sequence). Trimming at V came to 5 bases and at J to 3 bases, leaving 11 bases not matched to a gene. The CDR3 coding sequence is TGTGCCAGCAGCCCAACCCTGTCGACAGGGGGCTACGAGCAGTACTTC. Its translation: CASSPTLSTGGYEQYF. The full variable domain, in which reference TRBV7-9 and TRBJ2-7 provide the parts outside the CDR3, is DTGVSQNPRHKITKRGQNVTFRCDPISEHNRLYWYRQTLGQGPEFLTYFQNEAQLEKSRLLSDRFSAERPKGSFSTLEIQRTEQGDSAMYLCASSPTLSTGGYEQYFGPGTRLTVT.

The chain uses TRBV6-6 and TRBJ1-3; D is unresolved. Germline V gene data show CDR1 as MNHNY and CDR2 as SVGAGI (reference sequence). The CDR3 is made up of 16 amino acids. V was trimmed by 0 bases and J by 0 bases, leaving 9 bases between them. This CDR3 is CASSYSRGSSGNTIYF. The DNA for the CDR3 is TGTGCCAGCAGTTACTCGAGAGGGTCCTCTGGAAACACCATATATTTT.

This clone was seen more than once but under ten times. The rearrangement joins TRBV11-2 to TRBJ1-2; no clear D gene. From germline, CDR1 is SGHAT and CDR2 FQNNGV. This CDR3 has 16 residues. V was clipped by 0 bases and J by 4 bases, with 15 bases between them. DNA for the CDR3: TGTGCCAGCAGCTTAGATCACCGAGTTAGCACCTATGGCTACACCTTC. Encoded protein: CASSLDHRVSTYGYTF.

This chain links TRBV2 with TRBJ2-2, with a possible D match to TRBD2 (5 bases). The CDR3 totals 15 residues. Trimming left V 5 bases short and J 0 bases short, with 10 bases between. The germline V gene has CDR1 SNHLY and CDR2 FYNNEI. CDR3 sequence (DNA): TGTGCCAGCAGTCAGTCGGGATCGAACACCGGGGAGCTGTTTTTT. Amino acids: CASSQSGSNTGELFF.

The J gene is TRBJ2-7, the V gene TRBV12-5; D possibly matches TRBD1 or TRBD2 (5 bases each). Trimming pared 0 bases from V and 3 bases from J, leaving 15 bases between. Germline assignment: CDR1 LGHNT and CDR2 FRNRAP. The CDR3 runs 16 residues. Here the CDR3 DNA reads TGTGCTAGTGGTTTGGTAACGGGACGCGGAATCTACGAGCAGTACTTC. This translates into CASGLVTGRGIYEQYF.

The chain employs TRBV15 and TRBJ2-5; no firm D call. CDR3 length: 15 residues. Germline V lookup: CDR1 LNHNV, CDR2 YYDKDF (reference sequence). Trimming took 4 bases from V and 7 from J, leaving 19 bases between them. The CDR3 protein is CATSKRPSVDGTQYF. CDR3 sequence (DNA): TGTGCCACCAGCAAACGACCTTCAGTAGACGGGACCCAGTACTTC.